This TCR beta chain originates from a study of blood T cell repertoires in COVID-19. Per the original methods: It was from reference gene primer amplification that nucleated cell counts were estimated. Only in-frame clones appear in the TCRdb table, and some are missing; sequencing was by immunoSEQ multiplex PCR. That table gives V, J and clone size, and the DNA gave D and trimming. The repertoire holds approximately 200,000 clones, with about four fifths as singletons. The germline CDR1 and CDR2 sequences are SQVTM and ANQGSEA. This CDR3 comprises 13 residues. Deletions cut 4 bases from V and 5 bases from J, with 12 bases between.

This chain uses TRBV29-1 with TRBJ1-5, with a weak D call TRBD1 (6 bases). The sequenced sample was peripheral blood. This sequence was found in a woman aged 40 to 50 with COVID-19, enrolled during active disease. The CDR3, as DNA: TGCAGCGTTGGGCAGGGGATGGATCAGCCCCAGCATTTT. Amino acids: CSVGQGMDQPQHF. Filled out from reference TRBV29-1 and TRBJ1-5, the complete variable domain reads SAVISQKPSRDICQRGTSLTIQCQVDSQVTMMFWYRQQPGQSLTLIATANQGSEATYESGFVIDKFPISRPNLTFSTLTVSNMSPEDSSIYLCSVGQGMDQPQHFGDGTRLSIL.